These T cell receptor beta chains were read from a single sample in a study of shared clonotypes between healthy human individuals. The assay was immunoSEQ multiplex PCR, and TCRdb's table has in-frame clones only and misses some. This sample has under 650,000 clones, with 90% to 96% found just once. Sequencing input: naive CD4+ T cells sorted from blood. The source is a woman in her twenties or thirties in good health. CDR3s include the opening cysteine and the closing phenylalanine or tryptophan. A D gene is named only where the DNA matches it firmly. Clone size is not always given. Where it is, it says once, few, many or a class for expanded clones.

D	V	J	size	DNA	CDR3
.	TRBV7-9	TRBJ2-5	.	TGTGCCAGCAGCGTCCAAGAGACCCAGTACTTC	CASSVQETQYF
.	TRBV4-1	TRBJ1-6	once	TGCGCCAGCAGCCAACTGGGGAGCTCCTATAATTCACCCCTCCACTTT	CASSQLGSSYNSPLHF
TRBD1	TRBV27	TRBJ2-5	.	TGTGCCAGCAGTTTCGGACAGGGGTCCGGGGAGACCCAGTACTTC	CASSFGQGSGETQYF
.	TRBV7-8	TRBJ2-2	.	TGTGCCAGCACCAAGATACCGACAGGGTATGGACTAGCCGTCGGGGAGCTGTTTTTT	CASTKIPTGYGLAVGELFF
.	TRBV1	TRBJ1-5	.	TGCACCAGCAGCCAGAGCCGGGCCCCAGGACAGCCCCAGCATTTT	CTSSQSRAPGQPQHF
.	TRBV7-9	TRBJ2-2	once	TGTGCCAGCAGCTTCGTTAGTTCCGGGGAGCTGTTTTTT	CASSFVSSGELFF
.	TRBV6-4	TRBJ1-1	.	TGTGCCAGCAGTGCTGGAGGAGGGAACACTGAAGCTTTCTTT	CASSAGGGNTEAFF
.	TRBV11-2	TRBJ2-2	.	TGTGCCAGCAGCCGGGGCGGTGAACGGACCGGGGAGCTGTTTTTT	CASSRGGERTGELFF
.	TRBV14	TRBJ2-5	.	TGTGCCAGCAGCCAAGAAACCGTCCAAAGGACCCAGTACTTC	CASSQETVQRTQYF
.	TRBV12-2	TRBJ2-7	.	TGTGCAAGTCGCTCAGACCAGGACGGCCTAAACACCTACGAGCAGTACTTC	CASRSDQDGLNTYEQYF
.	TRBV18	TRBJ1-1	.	TGTGCCAGCTCACCCGCAACAGGGAACACTGAAGCTTTCTTT	CASSPATGNTEAFF
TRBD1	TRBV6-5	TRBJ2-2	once	TGTGCCAGCAGACTACAGGGGGCGACCGGGGAGCTGTTTTTT	CASRLQGATGELFF
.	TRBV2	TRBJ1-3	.	TGTGCCAGCAGTGAAGGCACCCCCTCTGAGAGCACCATATATTTT	CASSEGTPSESTIYF
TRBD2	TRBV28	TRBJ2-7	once	TGTGCCAGCAGTTTAAGGTTGCCAGCGGGGTTCCACGAGCAGTACTTC	CASSLRLPAGFHEQYF
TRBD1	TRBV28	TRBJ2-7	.	TGTGCCAGCAGTCCCAGACAGGGGGCTTTCTACGAGCAGTACTTC	CASSPRQGAFYEQYF
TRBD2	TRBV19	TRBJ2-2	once	TGTGCCAGTAGTATATCTAGCGGAAGGGTCGGGGAGCTGTTTTTT	CASSISSGRVGELFF
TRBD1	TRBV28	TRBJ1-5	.	TGTGCCAGCAGCCGGAAGGGGGCCCTAAACAGAAGTCATCAATTCGCTAGCAATCAGCCCCAGCATTTT	CASSRKGALNRSHQFASNQPQHF
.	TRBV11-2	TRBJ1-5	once	TGTGCCAGCAGCTTAATTGGAGGGGTCGGTCAGCCCCAGCATTTT	CASSLIGGVGQPQHF
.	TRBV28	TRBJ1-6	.	TGTGCCAGCGGAATGGTTGGGATTCATCTCCACTTT	CASGMVGIHLHF
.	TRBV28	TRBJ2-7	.	TGTGCCAGCAGTTTAGTCGGGAGGGTTGGGACAGGGAGGTACGAGCAGTACTTC	CASSLVGRVGTGRYEQYF
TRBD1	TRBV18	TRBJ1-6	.	TGTGCCAGCTCACTAAGGACAGGCGACTATAATTCACCCCTCCACTTT	CASSLRTGDYNSPLHF
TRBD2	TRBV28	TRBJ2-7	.	TGTGCCAGCAAAACTAGCGGGAGGGTCTCCTACGAGCAGTACTTC	CASKTSGRVSYEQYF
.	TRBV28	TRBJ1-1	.	TGTGCCAGCAGGTTACGTGGGGTGATGAACACTGAAGCTTTCTTT	CASRLRGVMNTEAFF
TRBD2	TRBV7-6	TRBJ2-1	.	TGTGCCAGCAGCCCCAGACTAGCGGACCACAATGAGCAGTTCTTC	CASSPRLADHNEQFF
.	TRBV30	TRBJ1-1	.	TGTGCCTGGGGTTATTTCCAGAACACTGAAGCTTTCTTT	CAWGYFQNTEAFF
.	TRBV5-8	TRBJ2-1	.	TGTGCCAGCAGCTTGGGTCGGGCCTTGGCGTACAATGAGCAGTTCTTC	CASSLGRALAYNEQFF
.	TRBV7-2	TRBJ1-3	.	TGTGCCAGCAGCCAGGGAGGAAACACCATATATTTT	CASSQGGNTIYF
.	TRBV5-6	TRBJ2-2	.	TGTGCCAGCAGCTTGTGGAACACCGGGGAGCTGTTTTTT	CASSLWNTGELFF
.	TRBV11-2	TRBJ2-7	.	TGTGCCAGTCCCCTACGCCGTCAGCAGTACTTC	CASPLRRQQYF
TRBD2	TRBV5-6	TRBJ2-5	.	TGTGCCAGCAGCGCACCTAGCGGGCGGGTACAAGAGACCCAGTACTTC	CASSAPSGRVQETQYF
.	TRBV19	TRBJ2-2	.	TGTGCCAGTACAGATTTCGGAGGCACCGGGGAGCTGTTTTTT	CASTDFGGTGELFF
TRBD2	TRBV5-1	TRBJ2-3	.	TGCGCCAGCAGCTTGGGGACTAGCGGGAGGGCCTTCGGGAGCACAGATACGCAGTATTTT	CASSLGTSGRAFGSTDTQYF
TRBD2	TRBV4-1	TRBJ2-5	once	TGCGCCAGCAGCCACAGATTGGGACTAGCGGGAGTGAAGGAGACCCAGTACTTC	CASSHRLGLAGVKETQYF
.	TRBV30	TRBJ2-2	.	TGTGCCCGCCAGAGGGATAACACCGGGGAGCTGTTTTTT	CARQRDNTGELFF
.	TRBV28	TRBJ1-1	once	TGTGCCAGCAGTGTGACAGCTTTGAACACTGAAGCTTTCTTT	CASSVTALNTEAFF
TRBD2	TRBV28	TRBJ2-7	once	TGTGCCAGCAGTTTATTGGGGACTAGCGGGAGGTTCTCCTACGAGCAGTACTTC	CASSLLGTSGRFSYEQYF
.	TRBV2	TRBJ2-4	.	TGTGCCAGCAGTGAAGCTCAGGGGCGAGATCCTATAGCCAAAAACATTCAGTACTTC	CASSEAQGRDPIAKNIQYF
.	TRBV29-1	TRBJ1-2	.	TGCAGCGCCAACACGGACAGCTTCTATGGCTACACCTTC	CSANTDSFYGYTF
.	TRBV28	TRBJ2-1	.	TGTGCCAGCAGTTTATCCCTCGGCCCTAGAGGGTTCTTC	CASSLSLGPRGFF
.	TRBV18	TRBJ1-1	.	TGTGCCAGCTCACCACAGGAAGGGGCTGCTTTCTTT	CASSPQEGAAFF
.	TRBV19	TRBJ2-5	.	TGTGCCAGTAGTAATCTTGGAGGGGAAGAGACCCAGTACTTC	CASSNLGGEETQYF
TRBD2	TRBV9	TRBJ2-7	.	TGTGCCAGCAGCGTAGTTCAAGGAGGACTAGCGGGATACGAGCAGTACTTC	CASSVVQGGLAGYEQYF
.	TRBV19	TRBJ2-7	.	TGTGCCAGTAGTATCCGGGACATGGGTGACGAGCAGTACTTC	CASSIRDMGDEQYF
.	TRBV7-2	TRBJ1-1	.	TGTGCCAGCAGCTTAGAATGGTCGAACACTGAAGCTTTCTTT	CASSLEWSNTEAFF
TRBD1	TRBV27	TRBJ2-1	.	TGTGCCAGCAGTCCGCTGGGGACAGGTTCGAGGTACAATGAGCAGTTCTTC	CASSPLGTGSRYNEQFF
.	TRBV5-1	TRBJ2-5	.	TGCGCCAGCAGCTTACGGGCCCAAGAGACCCAGTACTTC	CASSLRAQETQYF
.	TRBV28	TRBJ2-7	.	TGTGCCAGCAGTTCCACCGGGACTGGTGGTGTACAGCAGTACTTC	CASSSTGTGGVQQYF
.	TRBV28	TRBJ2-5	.	TGTGCCAGCAGTACCCTACGCGTTAGTTGCTACTTC	CASSTLRVSCYF
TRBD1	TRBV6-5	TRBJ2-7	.	TGTGCCAGCAGCCAAGTCGGACAGGGCAACGAGCAGTACTTC	CASSQVGQGNEQYF
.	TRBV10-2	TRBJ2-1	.	TGCGCCAGCAGTGAGTCGTATGTCGGGGTCCCGGGGTACAATGAGCAGTTCTTC	CASSESYVGVPGYNEQFF
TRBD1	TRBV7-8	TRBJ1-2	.	TGTGCCAGCAGCTTAGTGCGGGGGACAGGACCTTATGGCTACACCTTC	CASSLVRGTGPYGYTF
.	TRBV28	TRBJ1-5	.	TGTGCCAGCACCGCCCCCGGTTCTACCCAGCATTTT	CASTAPGSTQHF
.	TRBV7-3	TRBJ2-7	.	TGTGCCAGCAGCTTAAGTAGCCATGGGCCCTACGAGCAGTACTTC	CASSLSSHGPYEQYF